The rows below give T cell receptor beta chains drawn from one sample of a study of blood T cell repertoires in COVID-19. Sequencing used immunoSEQ multiplex PCR; TCRdb keeps in-frame clones, though not all of them. The sample comprises around 250,000 clones, around 90% of which are singletons, and approximately 3% rests with the top ten. The specimen was PBMCs or T cells enriched from blood (not recorded which). These receptor sequences come from a middle-aged man who had been exposed to COVID-19. Each CDR3 is given with its conserved first and last residue. A D gene is named only where the DNA matches it firmly. The size field is filled for only some rows; it gives once, few, many or a size class.

clone size: few
V gene: TRBV30
D gene: TRBD2
J gene: TRBJ2-1
CDR3 protein: CAWSVGLADSYNEQFF
CDR3 DNA: TGTGCCTGGAGTGTTGGACTAGCGGATTCCTACAATGAGCAGTTCTTC

clone size: NA
V gene: TRBV27
D gene: NA
J gene: TRBJ1-4
CDR3 protein: CASSDRAPNEKLFF
CDR3 DNA: TGTGCCAGCAGTGACAGAGCACCTAATGAAAAACTGTTTTTT

clone size: once
V gene: TRBV28
D gene: TRBD2
J gene: TRBJ2-1
CDR3 protein: CASSSGRTSYNEQFF
CDR3 DNA: TGTGCCAGCAGTAGCGGGAGGACCTCCTACAATGAGCAGTTCTTC

clone size: once
V gene: TRBV27
D gene: TRBD2
J gene: TRBJ2-3
CDR3 protein: CASSLHAGTSGTDTQYF
CDR3 DNA: TGTGCCAGCAGTTTACACGCCGGGACTAGTGGTACAGATACGCAGTATTTT

clone size: NA
V gene: TRBV15
D gene: NA
J gene: TRBJ1-6
CDR3 protein: CATSREQIFTSPLHF
CDR3 DNA: TGTGCCACCAGCAGAGAACAAATATTCACTTCACCCCTCCACTTT

clone size: NA
V gene: TRBV5-6
D gene: TRBD2
J gene: TRBJ2-5
CDR3 protein: CASSVQLAGQETQYF
CDR3 DNA: TGTGCCAGCAGCGTACAACTAGCGGGACAAGAGACCCAGTACTTC

clone size: NA
V gene: TRBV19
D gene: NA
J gene: TRBJ2-2
CDR3 protein: CASEAQGYFAGELFF
CDR3 DNA: TGTGCCAGTGAAGCACAGGGATACTTCGCCGGGGAGCTGTTTTTT

clone size: NA
V gene: TRBV18
D gene: NA
J gene: TRBJ1-2
CDR3 protein: CASSHRATNYGYTF
CDR3 DNA: TGTGCCAGCTCCCACAGAGCTACTAACTATGGCTACACCTTC

clone size: NA
V gene: TRBV6-4
D gene: NA
J gene: TRBJ2-5
CDR3 protein: CASSPLVETQYF
CDR3 DNA: TGTGCCAGCAGCCCACTAGTTGAGACCCAGTACTTC

clone size: NA
V gene: TRBV9
D gene: NA
J gene: TRBJ1-1
CDR3 protein: CASSVTDSTEAFF
CDR3 DNA: TGTGCCAGCAGCGTAACCGACAGCACTGAAGCTTTCTTT